This entry lists 17 T cell receptor beta chains sequenced from one sample in a study of blood T cell repertoires in COVID-19. TCRdb's table, derived via immunoSEQ multiplex PCR, lists solely in-frame clones and lacks some. The profile covers approximately 260,000 clones, with roughly 84% appearing a single time and 8.6% taken by the ten largest. The sequenced sample was peripheral blood. These receptors came from a human donor in a cohort sampled during active COVID-19.

V usage is TRBV18 and J usage is TRBJ2-1; the match to TRBD1 covers 9 bases. The CDR3 loop spans 15 amino acids. CDR1 is KGHSH, CDR2 LQKENI, per germline. The trim removed 3 bases at V and 2 bases at J, leaving 2 bases unmatched. The CDR3 protein is CASSPGTGTYNEQFF. DNA of the CDR3: TGTGCCAGCTCACCCGGGACAGGGACCTACAATGAGCAGTTCTTC.

This clone was detected only once. V usage is TRBV28 and J usage is TRBJ2-7; 8 bases are shared with TRBD1. V dropped 3 bases and J dropped 1; count of bases not matched to a gene: 5. The CDR3 covers 15 residues. Germline V gives CDR1 MDHEN, CDR2 SYDVKM. The CDR3 region is CASSLPRGLSYEQYF. The CDR3 DNA is TGTGCCAGCAGTTTGCCCAGGGGGCTTTCCTACGAGCAGTACTTC. The full variable domain, completed using reference TRBV28 and TRBJ2-7, is DVKVTQSSRYLVKRTGEKVFLECVQDMDHENMFWYRQDPGLGLRLIYFSYDVKMKEKGDIPEGYSVSREKKERFSLILESASTNQTSMYLCASSLPRGLSYEQYFGPGTRLTVT.

The chain couples TRBV2 to TRBJ2-2; D perhaps matches TRBD1 (5 bases). The CDR3 length is 13 residues. CDR1 is SNHLY, CDR2 FYNNEI, per germline. The germline V and J ends were trimmed by 3 bases and 9 bases, with 11 bases remaining between them. In nucleotides, the CDR3 is TGTGCCAGCAGTGAGTCCAGGGCCTGGGAGCTGTTTTTT. It translates to CASSESRAWELFF.

The genes are TRBV5-1 and TRBJ2-6; 9 bases map to TRBD1. Germline CDR1 is SGHRS and CDR2 is YFSETQ. V trimming: 0 bases; J trimming: 0 bases; junction bases outside the gene matches: 13. The length of the CDR3 is 21 residues. Written as DNA, the CDR3 is TGCGCCAGCAGCTTGGGCCCTGTCGGACAGGGGAGGAGCTCTGGGGCCAACGTCCTGACTTTC. Translation gives CASSLGPVGQGRSSGANVLTF.

The J gene is TRBJ2-5, the V gene TRBV5-4; D is perhaps TRBD1 (5 bases). Trimming left V 4 bases short and J 5 bases short, with 12 bases between. Germline CDR1 is SGHNT and CDR2 is YYREEE (reference sequence). The CDR3 is made up of 13 amino acids. The CDR3 DNA sequence: TGTGCCAGCAGCCCGGCAGGGATGGAGACCCAGTACTTC. Protein product: CASSPAGMETQYF.

The chain uses TRBV10-2 and TRBJ2-1; D is uncertain. CDR3 length equals 13 residues. V lost 3 bases and J lost 6, with 9 bases in between. Per the germline V gene, CDR1 is WSHSY and CDR2 is SAAADI. The CDR3 nucleotides are TGCGCCAGCAGTGACCCCGCAGGCAATGAGCAGTTCTTC. Encoded protein: CASSDPAGNEQFF.

The gene calls are TRBV7-8 and TRBJ2-7; TRBD1 aligns across 8 bases. From germline, CDR1 is SGHVS and CDR2 FQNEAQ. Trimming removed 1 base from V and 2 bases from J; junction bases left unmatched: 7. The CDR3 totals 16 residues. CDR3 nucleotide sequence: TGTGCCAGCAGCTTAGGGACACAGGGGGACCCCTACGAGCAGTACTTC. This gives the protein CASSLGTQGDPYEQYF.

The rearrangement uses TRBV5-4 and TRBJ1-4; TRBD1 agrees at 10 bases. J lost 0 bases, V lost 1 base, and 9 bases had no gene match. In germline, CDR1 is SGHNT, CDR2 YYREEE (reference sequence). The CDR3 length is 19 residues. CDR3 in amino acids: CASSLRTGGLFATNEKLFF. For the CDR3, the DNA is TGTGCCAGCAGCTTGAGGACAGGGGGTCTATTCGCAACTAATGAAAAACTGTTTTTT.

This clone has just a few counts. The gene calls are TRBV5-1 and TRBJ2-2; D is uncertain. CDR1 is SGHRS and CDR2 is YFSETQ in the germline V gene. The CDR3 spans 14 residues. The germline V and J ends were trimmed by 3 bases and 5 bases, with 11 bases remaining between them. DNA of the CDR3: TGCGCCAGCAGCTACCTAGTCGGGACCGGGGAGCTGTTTTTT. Residues: CASSYLVGTGELFF.

This clone has a single count. The rearrangement uses TRBV7-8 and TRBJ1-2; D uncertain. Germline V gene lookup returns CDR1 SGHVS and CDR2 FQNEAQ. The CDR3 is made up of 16 amino acids. The germline V and J ends were trimmed by 4 bases and 1 base, with 16 bases remaining between them. For the CDR3, the DNA is TGTGCCAGCAGCTCCCTGACGGCGGCGGGTAACTATGGCTACACCTTC. Amino acid sequence: CASSSLTAAGNYGYTF.

The chain couples TRBV7-2 to TRBJ1-4; D may be TRBD1 (6 bases). The V gene lost 0 bases and the J gene lost 2 bases, with 13 bases spanning the gap. CDR3 size: 17 residues. The V gene's germline CDR1 is SGHTA and CDR2 FQGNSA. CDR3 loop: CASSLAGGAVTNEKLFF. The DNA of the CDR3 is TGTGCCAGCAGCTTAGCCGGGGGGGCGGTTACTAATGAAAAACTGTTTTTT.

This chain joins TRBV3-1 (or the pseudogene TRBV3-2) and TRBJ2-3; 12 bases map to TRBD2. J was trimmed by 0 bases and V by 0 bases; bases with no gene match: 7. The CDR3 totals 19 residues. The V gene's germline CDR1 is LGHDT and CDR2 YNNKEL (reference sequence). This CDR3 is CASSQDRRTSGNSTDTQYF. CDR3 nucleotides: TGTGCCAGCAGCCAAGATCGTCGGACTAGCGGGAATAGCACAGATACGCAGTATTTT.

This sequence joins TRBV3-1 (or the pseudogene TRBV3-2) and TRBJ2-6; TRBD2 matches 12 bases. This CDR3 has 18 amino acids. From germline, CDR1 is LGHDT and CDR2 YNNKEL (reference sequence). Trimming cost V 1 base and J 3 bases; bases outside gene matches: 4. The CDR3: CASSQGTSGMGGANVLTF. The CDR3 coding sequence is TGTGCCAGCAGCCAAGGGACTAGCGGGATGGGTGGGGCCAACGTCCTGACTTTC.

The V and J genes are TRBV19 and TRBJ1-5; 7 bases match TRBD1. Germline values: CDR1 LNHDA, CDR2 SQIVND (reference sequence). The length of the CDR3 is 16 residues. With 6 bases clipped from V and 1 base from J, the junction kept 9 bases outside the gene matches. The CDR3 is CASSPPQGMSNQPQHF. DNA for the CDR3: TGTGCCAGTAGCCCCCCACAGGGGATGAGCAATCAGCCCCAGCATTTT.

The chain carries TRBV15 and TRBJ2-3, with no clear D. Germline values: CDR1 LNHNV, CDR2 YYDKDF (reference sequence). The CDR3 is 14 amino acids. The V end was cut by 0 bases, the J end by 2 bases, with 6 bases between. The CDR3 protein is CATSRDLDTDTQYF. DNA for the CDR3: TGTGCCACCAGCAGAGATCTAGACACAGATACGCAGTATTTT.

The chain employs TRBV11-3 and TRBJ2-3; a weak D match, TRBD1 (6 bases). Germline CDR1 is SGHNT and CDR2 is YENEEA. The V gene lost 2 bases and the J gene lost 2 bases, with 17 bases spanning the gap. The CDR3 length is 17 residues. CDR3 protein: CASSLRSGRGVTDTQYF. The CDR3 DNA follows: TGTGCCAGCAGCTTAAGATCGGGCAGGGGAGTCACAGATACGCAGTATTTT.

V gene TRBV6-2 or TRBV6-3 combines with J gene TRBJ1-1; TRBD1 agrees at 7 bases. The ends lost 5 bases at V and 4 bases at J; junction bases unmatched: 4. CDR1 is MNHEY, CDR2 SVGEGT, per germline. This CDR3 is built from 13 residues. The CDR3 region is CASSDRVSTEAFF. The CDR3 DNA follows: TGTGCCAGCAGTGACAGGGTTAGCACTGAAGCTTTCTTT.